This T cell receptor beta chain was recovered during a study of T cells after yellow fever vaccination. Trimming took 11 bases from V and 8 from J; bases not matched to a gene: 10. The CDR3 sequence is 14 residues long. Germline lookup yields CDR1 SNHLY and CDR2 FYNNEI. Notes on this clonotype: Its specificity is not known.

Findings of the study overall: Boosting was followed by the reappearance of most primary-vaccination clones (just under 97% CD4, under 90% CD8).

TCRdb used MiXCR to reprocess the 5' RACE reads, holding one entry per CDR3 protein. This sample has 620,000 or so distinct CDR3 sequences, with about 12% found just once. The rearrangement uses TRBV2 and TRBJ2-1, with 12 positions matching TRBD2. Sequencing was performed on PBMCs, taken on the day of the yellow fever booster vaccination. This receptor was taken from a man aged 25 to 45 who received the YFV17D yellow fever vaccine. CDR3 sequence (DNA): TGTGCCGGTAGACCTAGCGGGAGGGATGATGAGCAGTTCTTC. Its protein is CAGRPSGRDDEQFF.